These 5 T cell receptor beta chains came from one sample sequenced in a study of T cells in Graves' hyperthyroidism and ophthalmopathy. TCR beta CDR3 region amplification was performed from RNA transcripts. A set of HTBI primers served as the primers for a first-round RT-PCR of the TCR CDR3. TCRdb re-called the multiplex PCR reads through MiXCR, storing one row per CDR3 protein. The sample carries around 600,000 distinct CDR3 sequences, less than 45% recorded once. Sequencing used peripheral blood or thyroid tissue (not recorded which). These receptor sequences come from an adult man with Graves' disease, either hyperthyroidism or ophthalmopathy (not recorded which).

In this sample, this clonotype turned up a few times. The chain links TRBV29-1 to TRBJ1-1; D not resolved. Between the trimmed V and J ends, which lost 2 bases and 1 base, there was a span of 14 bases. Germline-derived CDR1 and CDR2 are SQVTM and ANQGSEA. The CDR3 contains 15 residues. CDR3 sequence: CSVEFLGGTNTEAFF. CDR3 nucleotides: TGCAGCGTTGAATTTCTTGGAGGAACGAACACTGAAGCTTTCTTT.

The chain combines TRBV10-3 with TRBJ1-2, with D possibly matching TRBD1 (5 bases). The CDR3 totals 14 residues. Germline V gene data show CDR1 as ENHRY and CDR2 as SYGVKD. Trimming pared 8 bases from V and 0 bases from J, leaving 13 bases between. The CDR3 nucleotides are TGTGCCATCGGGGGAGAGGGCCCTAACTATGGCTACACCTTC. It is translated as CAIGGEGPNYGYTF.

The CDR3 sequence is CASSQEGELFF. As DNA, the CDR3 is TGTGCCAGCAGCCAAGAAGGGGAGCTGTTTTTT. The chain employs TRBV7-9 and TRBJ2-2; no definite D call. Germline V CDR1 and CDR2: SEHNR, FQNEAQ (reference sequence). This CDR3 contains 11 residues. V was clipped by 5 bases and J by 8 bases, with 6 bases between them.

This clonotype was observed a handful of times. The gene calls are TRBV2 and TRBJ2-5; D possibly matches TRBD1 or TRBD2 (5 bases each). Germline assignment: CDR1 SNHLY and CDR2 FYNNEI. V was trimmed by 3 bases and J by 1 base, leaving 9 bases between them. This CDR3 contains 14 residues. CDR3 residues: CASSDPGPQETQYF. The CDR3 coding sequence is TGTGCCAGCAGTGATCCGGGGCCCCAAGAGACCCAGTACTTC. Full variable domain (outside the CDR3, taken from reference TRBV2 and TRBJ2-5): EPEVTQTPSHQVTQMGQEVILRCVPISNHLYFYWYRQILGQKVEFLVSFYNNEISEKSEIFDDQFSVERPDGSNFTLKIRSTKLEDSAMYFCASSDPGPQETQYFGPGTRLLVL.

J is TRBJ2-5 and V is TRBV20-1; no reliable D call. V lost 0 bases and J lost 2, with 10 bases in between. From germline, CDR1 is DFQATT and CDR2 SNEGSKA (reference sequence). This CDR3 has 14 amino acids. DNA of the CDR3: TGCAGTGCTAGAGATCATCTGGGTCAAGAGACCCAGTACTTC. It codes for CSARDHLGQETQYF.